This TCR beta chain was retrieved from a study of response to subunit inactivated influenza vaccine. This clonotype was found a few times. CDR3 length equals 16 residues. V lost 3 bases and J 4 bases, leaving 19 bases between the germline ends. Germline CDR1 is KGHSH and CDR2 is LQKENI. Via MiXCR, TCRdb re-called the RT-PCR reads, giving one row per CDR3 protein. This table has some 150,000 distinct CDR3 sequences, about an eighth appearing once. The data were also submitted as part of a second study, on T cells expressing NK-cell markers. That investigation notes: Making the TCR beta cDNA relied on 5'RACE template switching with UMIs. Restricting sorting to alpha-beta TCR T cells was achieved in several experiments by an anti-gamma-delta TCR antibody. There remained a lack of clarity about HCMV specificity of expanded NKG2C+ T cell clones.

The J gene is TRBJ2-7, the V gene TRBV18, with D unresolved. This clonotype originated in a middle-aged man who received an inactivated influenza vaccine. The sequencing used CD8+ T cells sorted from PBMCs, collected 11 to 12 days after vaccination. CDR3 protein: CASSPIPTRLIYEQYF. CDR3 sequence (DNA): TGTGCCAGCTCACCGATCCCGACCAGACTCATTTACGAGCAGTACTTC.